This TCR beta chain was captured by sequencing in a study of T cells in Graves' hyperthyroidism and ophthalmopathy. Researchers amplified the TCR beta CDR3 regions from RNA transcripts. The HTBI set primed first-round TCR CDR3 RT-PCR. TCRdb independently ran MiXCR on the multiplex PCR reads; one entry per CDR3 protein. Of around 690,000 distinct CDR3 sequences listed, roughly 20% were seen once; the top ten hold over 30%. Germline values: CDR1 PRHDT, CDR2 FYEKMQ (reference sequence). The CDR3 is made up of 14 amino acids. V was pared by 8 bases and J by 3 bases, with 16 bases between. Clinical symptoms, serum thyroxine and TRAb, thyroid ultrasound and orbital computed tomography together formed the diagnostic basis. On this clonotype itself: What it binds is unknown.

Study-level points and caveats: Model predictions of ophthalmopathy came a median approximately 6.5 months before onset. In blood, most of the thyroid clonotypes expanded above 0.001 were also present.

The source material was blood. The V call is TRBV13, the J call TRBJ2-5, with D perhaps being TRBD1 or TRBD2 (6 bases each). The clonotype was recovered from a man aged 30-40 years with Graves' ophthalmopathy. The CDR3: CASRIGGRKETQYF. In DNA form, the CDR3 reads TGTGCCAGCCGGATAGGGGGGCGAAAAGAGACCCAGTACTTC.